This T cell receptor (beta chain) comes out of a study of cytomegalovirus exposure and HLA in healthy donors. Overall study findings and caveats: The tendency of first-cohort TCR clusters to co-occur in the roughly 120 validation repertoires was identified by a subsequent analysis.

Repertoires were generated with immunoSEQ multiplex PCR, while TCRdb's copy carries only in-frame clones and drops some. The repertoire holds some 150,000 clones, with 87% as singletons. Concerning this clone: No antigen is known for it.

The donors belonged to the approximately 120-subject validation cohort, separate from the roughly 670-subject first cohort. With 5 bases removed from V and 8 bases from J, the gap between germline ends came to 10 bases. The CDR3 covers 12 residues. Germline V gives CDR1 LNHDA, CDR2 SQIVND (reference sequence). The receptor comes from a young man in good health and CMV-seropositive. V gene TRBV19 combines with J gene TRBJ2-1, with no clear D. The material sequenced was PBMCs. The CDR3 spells CASSVSIDEQFF. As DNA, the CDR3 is TGTGCCAGTAGTGTTAGCATTGATGAGCAGTTCTTC. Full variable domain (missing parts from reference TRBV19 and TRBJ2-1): DGGITQSPKYLFRKEGQNVTLSCEQNLNHDAMYWYRQDPGQGLRLIYYSQIVNDFQKGDIAEGYSVSREKKESFPLTVTSAQKNPTAFYLCASSVSIDEQFFGPGTRLTVL.